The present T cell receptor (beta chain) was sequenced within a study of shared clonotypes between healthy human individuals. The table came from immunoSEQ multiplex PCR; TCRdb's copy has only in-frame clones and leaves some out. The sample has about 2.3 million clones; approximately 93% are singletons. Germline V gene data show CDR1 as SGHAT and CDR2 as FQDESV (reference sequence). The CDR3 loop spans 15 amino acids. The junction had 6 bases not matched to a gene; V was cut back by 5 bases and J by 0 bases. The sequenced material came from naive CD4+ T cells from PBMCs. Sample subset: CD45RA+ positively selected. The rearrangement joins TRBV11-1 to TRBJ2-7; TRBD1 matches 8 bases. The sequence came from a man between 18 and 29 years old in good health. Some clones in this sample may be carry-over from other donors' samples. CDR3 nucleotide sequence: TGTGCCAGCAGCACCCAGGGGGCCAGCTCCTACGAGCAGTACTTC. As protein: CASSTQGASSYEQYF. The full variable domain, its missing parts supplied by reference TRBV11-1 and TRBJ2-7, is EAEVAQSPRYKITEKSQAVAFWCDPISGHATLYWYRQILGQGPELLVQFQDESVVDDSQLPKDRFSAERLKGVDSTLKIQPAELGDSAMYLCASSTQGASSYEQYFGPGTRLTVT.